The 13 T cell receptor beta chains presented below share a single source sample, sequenced in a study of T cell responses to AZD1222 COVID-19 vaccine. Sequenced by immunoSEQ multiplex PCR; TCRdb stores in-frame clones only, minus some. The sample yields roughly 140,000 clones, 75% to 95% seen once. The sequenced sample was peripheral blood, obtained 28 days after the second AZD1222 dose. These receptors came from an adult who received the AZD1222 COVID-19 vaccine.

This clone was observed once. The chain has TRBV7-9 and TRBJ1-5; 11 nucleotides match TRBD1. Per germline, CDR1 SEHNR and CDR2 FQNEAQ (reference sequence). J gave up 4 bases and V 5 bases, and 10 bases lay outside the gene matches. The CDR3 has 17 amino acids. CDR3 loop: CASSKGTGTGGNQPQHF. CDR3 DNA: TGTGCCAGCAGCAAGGGGACCGGGACAGGGGGGAATCAGCCCCAGCATTTT.

The chain links TRBV6-5 to TRBJ1-5, with 7 positions matching TRBD1. Germline lookup yields CDR1 MNHEY and CDR2 SVGAGI. Trimming took 6 bases from V and 6 from J; bases not matched to a gene: 2. CDR3 size: 12 residues. The CDR3 region is CASRTGIQPQHF. The CDR3 DNA is TGTGCCAGCAGGACAGGGATTCAGCCCCAGCATTTT.

The chain uses TRBV7-9 and TRBJ2-5; 7 nucleotides align to TRBD1. V gave up 5 bases and J gave up 3 bases; unmatched junction bases: 6. Germline V gives CDR1 SEHNR, CDR2 FQNEAQ (reference sequence). The CDR3 runs 14 residues. The CDR3 DNA is TGTGCCAGCAGCCCTTCCACAGGGGAAGAGACCCAGTACTTC. Translating gives CASSPSTGEETQYF.

The chain carries TRBV5-1 and TRBJ2-5; TRBD1 matches at 8 bases. This CDR3 region has 16 residues. Per germline, CDR1 SGHRS and CDR2 YFSETQ. With 4 bases clipped from V and 5 bases from J, the junction kept 13 bases outside the gene matches. The CDR3 DNA sequence: TGCGCCAGCAGCACCTATGGGACAGGCCCTGGGGAGACCCAGTACTTC. Its translation is CASSTYGTGPGETQYF. Filled out from reference TRBV5-1 and TRBJ2-5, the complete variable domain reads KAGVTQTPRYLIKTRGQQVTLSCSPISGHRSVSWYQQTPGQGLQFLFEYFSETQRNKGNFPGRFSGRQFSNSRSEMNVSTLELGDSALYLCASSTYGTGPGETQYFGPGTRLLVL.

This rearrangement joins TRBV27 to TRBJ1-2; D uncertain. V lost 4 bases to trimming and J lost 5 bases, with 11 bases between them. This CDR3 region has 13 residues. CDR1 MNHEY and CDR2 SMNVEV come from the germline V gene (reference sequence). The CDR3 sequence: CASSSSGRYGYTF. Here the CDR3 DNA reads TGTGCCAGCAGTTCCTCTGGGAGGTATGGCTACACCTTC.

V gene TRBV10-2 combines with J gene TRBJ2-7; D is undetermined. This CDR3 has 11 amino acids. V was clipped by 2 bases and J by 7 bases, with 6 bases between them. The germline CDR1 and CDR2 sequences are WSHSY and SAAADI. The CDR3 coding sequence is TGCGCCAGCAGTGAGGGAGCAGAGCAGTACTTC. Translating gives CASSEGAEQYF.

The chain has TRBV24-1 and TRBJ1-5; the D is unclear. This CDR3 is built from 14 residues. Germline values: CDR1 KGHDR, CDR2 SFDVKD. V was clipped by 4 bases and J by 4 bases, with 10 bases between them. CDR3 sequence (DNA): TGTGCCACCAGTGACCTGGACGGGAATCAGCCCCAGCATTTT. Translating it yields CATSDLDGNQPQHF.

A single count supports this clone. This chain connects TRBV7-9 to TRBJ1-2; 8 bases line up with TRBD1. The germline V gene has CDR1 SEHNR and CDR2 FQNEAQ (reference sequence). V trimming: 4 bases; J trimming: 2 bases; junction bases outside the gene matches: 9. This CDR3 has 16 residues. The CDR3: CASSSPTGQVNYGYTF. In DNA form, the CDR3 reads TGTGCCAGCAGCTCCCCTACGGGACAGGTGAACTATGGCTACACCTTC.

The V gene is TRBV19, the J gene TRBJ2-1; 7 positions match TRBD2. The CDR3 is made up of 17 amino acids. Per germline, CDR1 LNHDA and CDR2 SQIVND (reference sequence). V dropped 0 bases and J dropped 3; count of bases not matched to a gene: 8. Here the CDR3 DNA reads TGTGCCAGTAGTATAGATCGGGCTAGCGGCTTCTACAATGAGCAGTTCTTC. Translation: CASSIDRASGFYNEQFF.

The V gene is TRBV19, the J gene TRBJ2-6, with 9 bases matching TRBD1. The length of the CDR3 is 18 residues. The germline V gene has CDR1 LNHDA and CDR2 SQIVND (reference sequence). The ends lost 6 bases at V and 0 bases at J; junction bases unmatched: 9. As DNA, the CDR3 is TGTGCCAGTAGCACCCCAGGGACAGGGAACTCTGGGGCCAACGTCCTGACTTTC. This codes for CASSTPGTGNSGANVLTF.

The rearrangement joins TRBV27 to TRBJ2-7; TRBD1 matches at 9 bases. CDR1 is MNHEY, CDR2 SMNVEV, per germline (reference sequence). This CDR3 region has 14 residues. V lost 2 bases, J lost 5 bases, and 4 bases stayed unmatched. The CDR3 DNA is TGTGCCAGCAGTTTAGGGACAGGGTTTGACGAGCAGTACTTC. Its translation is CASSLGTGFDEQYF.

V and J are TRBV12-3 or TRBV12-4 and TRBJ2-1; no firm D call. This CDR3 region has 11 residues. The ends were cut back, 6 bases at V and 9 bases at J, with 9 bases in the middle. The CDR3: CASSPKVEQFF. CDR3 bases: TGTGCCAGCAGCCCTAAAGTTGAGCAGTTCTTC.

The chain recombines TRBV7-2 with TRBJ2-5; a possible D gene is TRBD1 (6 bases). V gave up 5 bases and J gave up 5 bases, with 15 bases separating them. CDR1 is SGHTA and CDR2 is FQGNSA in the germline V gene. CDR3 length: 14 residues. CDR3: CASSQGHPVETQYF. As DNA, the CDR3 is TGTGCCAGCAGCCAGGGACACCCGGTGGAGACCCAGTACTTC.